A selection of T cell receptor beta chains follows, all from one sample in a study of blood T cell repertoires in COVID-19. Data came from immunoSEQ multiplex PCR; TCRdb stores just in-frame clones and leaves some out. The data show 75,000 to 100,000 clones, over 70% seen once. Sequenced input: peripheral blood. These receptors all stem from a man aged 60-69 years with acute or convalescent COVID-19. The CDR3 runs from the conserved cysteine through the conserved F or W. The D gene is left open where the match is weak. Not every row has a clone size; where given, it reads once, few, many or a size class.

v_gene,abundance,j_gene,d_gene,CDR3nt,CDR3aa
TRBV6-1,NA,TRBJ2-3,TRBD2,TGTGCCAGCAGGGAATTAGCCGGGACTAGCGGGGTAGATACGCAGTATTTT,CASRELAGTSGVDTQYF
TRBV7-9,NA,TRBJ1-1,NA,TGTGCCAGCAGCCAAGAGGGGGTAGGTACTGAAGCTTTCTTT,CASSQEGVGTEAFF
TRBV29-1,NA,TRBJ2-1,TRBD2,TGCAGCGTTGTTCGGACTAGCGGCAATGAGCAGTTCTTC,CSVVRTSGNEQFF
TRBV30,NA,TRBJ2-1,NA,TGTGCCTGGAGTGTACGAGGGAACTTATACAATGAGCAGTTCTTC,CAWSVRGNLYNEQFF
TRBV6-1,NA,TRBJ1-3,TRBD1,TGTGCCAGCAGTGAAGCGCTTCGAGGGGGCACTGGAAACACCATATATTTT,CASSEALRGGTGNTIYF
TRBV14,once,TRBJ1-2,NA,TGTGCCAGCAGCCAAGATCTCCGCGGAAACTATGGCTACACCTTC,CASSQDLRGNYGYTF
TRBV30,NA,TRBJ2-7,TRBD1,TGTGCCTGGAGTGGAACGGGGACAGGGGTCTACGAGCAGTACTTC,CAWSGTGTGVYEQYF
TRBV7-2,NA,TRBJ1-2,TRBD1,TGTGCCAGCAGCTGGGACAGGGGGAACGGCTACACCTTC,CASSWDRGNGYTF
TRBV13,NA,TRBJ2-5,TRBD2,TGTGCCAGCAGCTTATATTGGCCTAGCGGGAGTGTGCGCCAAGAGACCCAGTACTTC,CASSLYWPSGSVRQETQYF
TRBV11-3,NA,TRBJ1-4,NA,TGTGCCAGCAGCGGAGGGGCGATACCTGAAAAACTGTTTTTT,CASSGGAIPEKLFF
TRBV4-3,NA,TRBJ1-5,NA,TGCGCCAGCAGCCAGGAGCTTTATAGCAATCAGCCCCAGCATTTT,CASSQELYSNQPQHF
TRBV10-3,few,TRBJ2-7,TRBD1,TGTGCCATCAGAGGGGACAGGCGTGGCTACGAGCAGTACTTC,CAIRGDRRGYEQYF
TRBV27,few,TRBJ1-1,NA,TGTGCCAGCAGTCCGTATCAACAGGGAGCGGCCCTTGAAGCTTTCTTT,CASSPYQQGAALEAFF
TRBV3-1/TRBV3-2,NA,TRBJ1-1,NA,TGTGCCAGCAGCCCTACCTGGGGCCTAAACACTGAAGCTTTCTTT,CASSPTWGLNTEAFF
TRBV18,once,TRBJ2-2,TRBD1,TGTGCCAGCTCGCGTATACGACCGGGACAGGGTTTTACCGGGGAGCTGTTTTTT,CASSRIRPGQGFTGELFF
TRBV19,NA,TRBJ2-2,NA,TGTGCCAGTAGTATGCCCAGGGCAACGAACACCGGGGAGCTGTTTTTT,CASSMPRATNTGELFF
TRBV3-1/TRBV3-2,NA,TRBJ2-7,TRBD2,TGTGCCAGCAGCCAAGATTTTCTAGCGGGAGCTACCTACGAGCAGTACTTC,CASSQDFLAGATYEQYF
TRBV19,NA,TRBJ1-1,NA,TGTGCCAGTAGTATTACCGGGAACACTGAAGCTTTCTTT,CASSITGNTEAFF
TRBV27,NA,TRBJ2-5,NA,TGTGCCAGCAGTTCCGCTAGTTCTGGTTGGAGGACCCAGTACTTC,CASSSASSGWRTQYF
TRBV5-1,NA,TRBJ2-7,TRBD1,TGCGCCAGCAGCTCAGGACAGGGGGAGACCTACGAGCAGTACTTC,CASSSGQGETYEQYF